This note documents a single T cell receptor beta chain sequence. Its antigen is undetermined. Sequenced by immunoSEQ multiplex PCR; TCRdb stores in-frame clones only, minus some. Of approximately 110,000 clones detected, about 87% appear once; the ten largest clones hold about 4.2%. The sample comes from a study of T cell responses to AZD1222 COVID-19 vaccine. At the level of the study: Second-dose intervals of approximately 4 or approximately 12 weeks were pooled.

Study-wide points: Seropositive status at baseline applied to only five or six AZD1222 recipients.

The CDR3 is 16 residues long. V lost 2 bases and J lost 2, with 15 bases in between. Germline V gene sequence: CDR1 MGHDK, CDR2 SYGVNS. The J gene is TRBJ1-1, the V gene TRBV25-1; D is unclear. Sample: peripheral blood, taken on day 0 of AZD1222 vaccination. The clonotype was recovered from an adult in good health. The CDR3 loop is CASSEPAGRENTEAFF. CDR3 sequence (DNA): TGTGCCAGCAGTGAACCGGCGGGGAGGGAAAACACTGAAGCTTTCTTT.